The TCR beta chain under discussion was sequenced for a study of cytomegalovirus exposure and HLA in healthy donors. Broader study findings: Accounts indicate the classifier identified cytomegalovirus status with strong specificity and sensitivity. It was confirmed in vitro that a few of the CMV-associated chains were specific for CMV antigens. 164 TCR beta chains were listed as cytomegalovirus-associated.

Sequenced by immunoSEQ multiplex PCR; TCRdb stores in-frame clones only, minus some. This sample has 100,000 to 150,000 clones, with over 90% found just once. This clone was seen once. Its antigen is unknown. The TCR originated in a woman younger than 35 in good health and CMV-seronegative. The sequenced sample was PBMCs.

The CDR3 region is CACTPSGSSTDTQYF. The CDR3 DNA reads TGTGCCTGCACACCTAGCGGATCTAGCACAGATACGCAGTATTTT. The V call is TRBV30, the J call TRBJ2-3; 7 bases fit TRBD2. CDR1 GTSNPN and CDR2 SVGIG come from the germline V gene (reference sequence). Losses at the gene ends were 6 bases for V and 0 bases for J; bases not matched to a gene: 9. This CDR3 comprises 15 residues.